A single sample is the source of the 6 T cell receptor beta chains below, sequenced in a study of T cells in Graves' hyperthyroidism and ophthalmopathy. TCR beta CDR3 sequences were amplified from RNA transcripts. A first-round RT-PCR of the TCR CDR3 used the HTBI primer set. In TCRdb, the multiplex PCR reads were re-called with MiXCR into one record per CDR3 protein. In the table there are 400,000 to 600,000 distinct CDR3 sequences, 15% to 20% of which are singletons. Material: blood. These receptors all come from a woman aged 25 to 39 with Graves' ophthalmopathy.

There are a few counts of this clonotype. The chain's CDR3 is CASSYGKREQFF. The CDR3 DNA follows: TGTGCCAGCAGTTACGGAAAGCGGGAGCAGTTCTTC. The chain carries TRBV6-6 and TRBJ2-1; possible D gene TRBD2, 5 bases. V lost 2 bases, J lost 10 bases, and 9 bases lay in between. This CDR3 has 12 amino acids. Germline V lookup: CDR1 MNHNY, CDR2 SVGAGI (reference sequence).

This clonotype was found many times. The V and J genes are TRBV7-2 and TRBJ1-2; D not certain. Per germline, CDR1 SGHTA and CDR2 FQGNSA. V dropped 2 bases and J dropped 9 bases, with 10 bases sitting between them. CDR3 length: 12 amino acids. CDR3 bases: TGTGCCAGCAGCTTAAGTAAGTGGAGCTACACCTTC. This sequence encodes CASSLSKWSYTF.

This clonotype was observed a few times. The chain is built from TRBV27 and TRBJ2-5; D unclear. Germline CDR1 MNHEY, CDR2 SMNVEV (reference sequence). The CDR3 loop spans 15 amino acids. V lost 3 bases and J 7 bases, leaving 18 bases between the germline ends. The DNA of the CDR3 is TGTGCCAGCAGTTTGGGTGCAGGATCCTCGGGGACCCAGTACTTC. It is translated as CASSLGAGSSGTQYF.

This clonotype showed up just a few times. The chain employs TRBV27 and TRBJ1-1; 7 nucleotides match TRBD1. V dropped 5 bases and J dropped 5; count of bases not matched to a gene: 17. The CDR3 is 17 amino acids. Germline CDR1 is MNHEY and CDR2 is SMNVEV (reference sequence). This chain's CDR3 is CASSPWKGGWGGTEAFF. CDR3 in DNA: TGTGCCAGCAGTCCGTGGAAAGGGGGCTGGGGGGGTACTGAAGCTTTCTTT.

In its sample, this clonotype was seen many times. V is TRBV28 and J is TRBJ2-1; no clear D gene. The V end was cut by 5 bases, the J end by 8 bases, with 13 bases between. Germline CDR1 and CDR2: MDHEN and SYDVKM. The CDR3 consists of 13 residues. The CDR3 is CASSPRPIDEQFF. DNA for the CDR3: TGTGCCAGCAGTCCCCGCCCGATAGATGAGCAGTTCTTC.

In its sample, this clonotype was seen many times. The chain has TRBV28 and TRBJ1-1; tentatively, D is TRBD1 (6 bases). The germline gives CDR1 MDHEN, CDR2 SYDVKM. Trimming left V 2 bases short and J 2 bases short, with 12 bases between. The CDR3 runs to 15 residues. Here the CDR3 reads CASSLGGAGNTEAFF. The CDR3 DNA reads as TGTGCCAGCAGTTTAGGGGGGGCGGGAAACACTGAAGCTTTCTTT.